Below are 23 T cell receptor beta chains sequenced from a single sample in a study of follicular helper T cells after annual influenza vaccination. Clones were read by immunoSEQ multiplex PCR, and TCRdb kept only the in-frame ones, dropping some. The profile shows about 11,000 clones, roughly 80% of them singletons. Source: CXCR5- memory CD4+ T cells sorted from blood, taken 6 weeks after influenza vaccination. Receptors were obtained from an adult who received the influenza vaccine.

This CDR3 reads CAWSVTLSEQFF. CDR3 nucleotide sequence: TGTGCCTGGAGTGTTACACTCAGTGAGCAGTTCTTC. The V gene is TRBV30, the J gene TRBJ2-1; the D is unclear. V was shortened by 0 bases and J by 9 bases, with 9 bases between the two germline ends. The V gene's germline CDR1 is GTSNPN and CDR2 SVGIG (reference sequence). This CDR3 has 12 residues.

This chain uses TRBV2 with TRBJ1-2, with D tentatively TRBD1 (6 bases). Trimming left V 6 bases short and J 3 bases short, with 14 bases between. CDR1 is SNHLY and CDR2 is FYNNEI in the germline V gene. This CDR3 region has 14 residues. The CDR3 DNA sequence: TGTGCCAGCAGACAAACAGGGACGGACTATGGCTACACCTTC. It yields the protein CASRQTGTDYGYTF.

V usage is TRBV28 and J usage is TRBJ1-1; no reliable D call. Per the germline V gene, CDR1 is MDHEN and CDR2 is SYDVKM. Trimming pared 11 bases from V and 1 base from J, leaving 14 bases between. This CDR3 spans 13 amino acids. CDR3 DNA sequence: TGTGCCTCAAGGGAGGGCCCGAACACTGAAGCTTTCTTT. It specifies CASREGPNTEAFF. The full variable domain, in which reference TRBV28 and TRBJ1-1 provide the parts outside the CDR3, is DVKVTQSSRYLVKRTGEKVFLECVQDMDHENMFWYRQDPGLGLRLIYFSYDVKMKEKGDIPEGYSVSREKKERFSLILESASTNQTSMYLCASREGPNTEAFFGQGTRLTVV.

The chain has TRBV30 and TRBJ1-1; D is unresolved. The CDR3 runs to 11 residues. V dropped 2 bases and J dropped 11 bases, with 12 bases sitting between them. Germline CDR1 GTSNPN, CDR2 SVGIG (reference sequence). The CDR3 here is CAWSRASNAFF. The CDR3 nucleotides read TGTGCCTGGAGTAGGGCTTCGAATGCTTTCTTT.

The chain joins TRBV6-5 to TRBJ1-3, with D uncertain. V shed 8 bases and J shed 1 base, with 6 bases lying between them. Germline V lookup: CDR1 MNHEY, CDR2 SVGAGI. The CDR3 extends over 12 amino acids. CDR3 DNA sequence: TGTGCCAGCGGTCAATCTGGAAACACCATATATTTT. Amino acids: CASGQSGNTIYF.

The chain recombines TRBV9 with TRBJ2-3; no firm D call. In germline, CDR1 is SGDLS, CDR2 YYNGEE. The V gene lost 1 base and the J gene lost 6 bases, with 15 bases spanning the gap. The CDR3 runs 15 residues. In DNA, the CDR3 is TGTGCCAGCAGCGTAAGTTCCGTGGTAGGGGATACGCAGTATTTT. As protein: CASSVSSVVGDTQYF.

The J gene is TRBJ2-1, the V gene TRBV7-8; no definite D call. V lost 5 bases to trimming and J lost 12 bases, with 17 bases between them. The CDR3 contains 13 residues. Germline CDR1 SGHVS, CDR2 FQNEAQ. The CDR3 loop is CASSLGIGIGQFF. CDR3 DNA: TGTGCCAGCAGCCTGGGGATAGGGATCGGGCAGTTCTTC.

The genes are TRBV28 and TRBJ2-7; D is unresolved. The length of the CDR3 is 15 residues. With 6 bases removed from V and 2 bases from J, the gap between germline ends came to 17 bases. Germline V gene data show CDR1 as MDHEN and CDR2 as SYDVKM. The CDR3 region has the DNA TGTGCCAGCAGCCAGCGAGGCCTAACTCCCTACGAGCAGTACTTC. It is translated as CASSQRGLTPYEQYF.

V and J are TRBV28 and TRBJ1-2; no clear D gene. The germline CDR1 and CDR2 sequences are MDHEN and SYDVKM. V shed 3 bases and J shed 8 bases, with 16 bases lying between them. This CDR3 contains 14 residues. Here the CDR3 reads CASSLPGTSGGYTF. The CDR3 DNA reads as TGTGCCAGCAGTTTGCCGGGTACCAGTGGGGGCTACACCTTC.

The rearrangement links TRBV5-6 to TRBJ2-3, with TRBD1 as a possible D gene (5 bases). Trimming removed 4 bases from V and 4 bases from J, with 16 bases in between. There are 15 residues in the CDR3. Per the germline V gene, CDR1 is SGHDT and CDR2 is YYEEEE. The DNA for the CDR3 is TGTGCCAGCAGCCAAGGCAGGGTAAAGGCAGATACGCAGTATTTT. This encodes CASSQGRVKADTQYF. Full variable domain (remainder filled in from reference TRBV5-6 and TRBJ2-3): DAGVTQSPTHLIKTRGQQVTLRCSPKSGHDTVSWYQQALGQGPQFIFQYYEEEERQRGNFPDRFSGHQFPNYSSELNVNALLLGDSALYLCASSQGRVKADTQYFGPGTRLTVL.

This chain uses TRBV19 with TRBJ1-5, with 7 bases identical to TRBD1. The junction had 2 bases not matched to a gene; V was cut back by 4 bases and J by 2 bases. The CDR3 is made up of 14 amino acids. CDR1 and CDR2 from the germline V gene are LNHDA and SQIVND (reference sequence). The CDR3 DNA reads TGTGCCAGTAGTAGTACAGGGGGCAATCAGCCCCAGCATTTT. It translates to CASSSTGGNQPQHF. Variable domain in full (rest from reference TRBV19 and TRBJ1-5): DGGITQSPKYLFRKEGQNVTLSCEQNLNHDAMYWYRQDPGQGLRLIYYSQIVNDFQKGDIAEGYSVSREKKESFPLTVTSAQKNPTAFYLCASSSTGGNQPQHFGDGTRLSIL.

The CDR3 sequence is CASSLGSFRDRVYEQYF. The CDR3 nucleotides are TGTGCCAGCAGTTTAGGGAGTTTCCGGGACAGGGTTTACGAGCAGTACTTC. The chain recombines TRBV27 with TRBJ2-7, with TRBD1 matching over 9 bases. This CDR3 contains 17 residues. The junction had 12 bases not matched to a gene; V was cut back by 2 bases and J by 4 bases. Germline assignment: CDR1 MNHEY and CDR2 SMNVEV (reference sequence).

This chain connects TRBV27 to TRBJ2-3; tentative D call: TRBD2 (6 bases). The CDR3 contains 15 residues. V was shortened by 2 bases and J by 4 bases, with 13 bases between the two germline ends. The V gene's germline CDR1 is MNHEY and CDR2 SMNVEV (reference sequence). The CDR3 spells CASSLPGEGPDTQYF. Here the CDR3 DNA reads TGTGCCAGCAGTTTACCGGGAGAGGGGCCAGATACGCAGTATTTT.

This clone was found once. The DNA for the CDR3 is TGTGCCAGCGGGGACACTAGCTCCTACGAGCAGTACTTC. Translated, it gives CASGDTSSYEQYF. The chain combines TRBV6-1 with TRBJ2-7; tentatively, D is TRBD1 (6 bases). The CDR3 has 13 residues. CDR1 is MNHNS and CDR2 is SASEGT in the germline V gene. V lost 8 bases, J lost 0 bases, and 11 bases lay in between.

This chain joins TRBV14 and TRBJ2-7, with a tentative D call TRBD2 (6 bases). The CDR3 sequence is 16 residues long. V dropped 0 bases and J dropped 3 bases, with 15 bases sitting between them. Germline V gene sequence: CDR1 SGHDN, CDR2 FVKESK. DNA for the CDR3: TGTGCCAGCAGCCAAGATAACTCGGCGGGGATCTACGAGCAGTACTTC. It encodes CASSQDNSAGIYEQYF.

J is TRBJ2-6 and V is TRBV28; D unresolved. Germline-derived CDR1 and CDR2 are MDHEN and SYDVKM. Deletions cut 3 bases from V and 0 bases from J, with 6 bases between. CDR3 size: 15 residues. DNA of the CDR3: TGTGCCAGCAGTTTGTCCTCCTCTGGGGCCAACGTCCTGACTTTC. It yields the protein CASSLSSSGANVLTF.

The rearrangement uses TRBV7-6 and TRBJ1-1, with 8 bases aligning to TRBD1. V trimming: 1 base; J trimming: 0 bases; junction bases outside the gene matches: 4. The CDR3 runs 16 residues. Germline V gene lookup returns CDR1 SGHVS and CDR2 FNYEAQ. Here the CDR3 DNA reads TGTGCCAGCAGCTTAGTCTCAGGGGGCATGAACACTGAAGCTTTCTTT. This encodes CASSLVSGGMNTEAFF.

The V and J genes are TRBV6-5 and TRBJ2-3, with D perhaps matching TRBD1 or TRBD2 (5 bases each). This CDR3 region has 14 residues. Trimming cost V 0 bases and J 4 bases, with 8 bases left between them. Germline CDR1 MNHEY, CDR2 SVGAGI. CDR3 nucleotide sequence: TGTGCCAGCAGTTACTCGAGGGACGCAGATACGCAGTATTTT. This sequence encodes CASSYSRDADTQYF.

The chain carries TRBV19 and TRBJ1-1, with TRBD1 identical over 8 bases. The germline V gene encodes CDR1 LNHDA and CDR2 SQIVND (reference sequence). This CDR3 is 17 amino acids long. Unmatched junction bases numbered 10, after V lost 2 bases and J lost 2 bases. CDR3 protein: CASSITFGQGGNTEAFF. CDR3 DNA: TGTGCCAGTAGTATAACCTTCGGACAGGGAGGAAACACTGAAGCTTTCTTT.

The chain joins TRBV5-4 to TRBJ2-3; D might be TRBD1 (5 bases). V lost 2 bases and J 0 bases, leaving 10 bases between the germline ends. This CDR3 is built from 15 residues. CDR1 and CDR2 (germline): SGHNT, YYREEE (reference sequence). Here the CDR3 DNA reads TGTGCCAGCAGCTTAATCCACAGGAGCACAGATACGCAGTATTTT. Amino acid sequence: CASSLIHRSTDTQYF.

The chain is built from TRBV10-3 and TRBJ1-2; possibly TRBD1 for D (5 bases). The CDR3 is 16 residues long. The V gene lost 0 bases and the J gene lost 4 bases, with 15 bases spanning the gap. In germline, CDR1 is ENHRY, CDR2 SYGVKD. The DNA of the CDR3 is TGTGCCATCAGTGAGTCGAAGGGGTTAGTGAGCTATGGCTACACCTTC. Amino acids: CAISESKGLVSYGYTF.

The genes are TRBV2 and TRBJ2-7, with 9 bases aligning to TRBD2. The ends lost 4 bases at V and 0 bases at J; junction bases unmatched: 7. Germline values: CDR1 SNHLY, CDR2 FYNNEI. This CDR3 spans 16 amino acids. The CDR3 region is CASSARSGGSSYEQYF. DNA of the CDR3: TGTGCCAGCAGTGCGCGTAGCGGGGGAAGCTCCTACGAGCAGTACTTC.

The chain employs TRBV10-2 and TRBJ1-3; the D gene is possibly TRBD1 (6 bases). The CDR3 contains 14 residues. The germline V gene encodes CDR1 WSHSY and CDR2 SAAADI. V lost 8 bases to trimming and J lost 1 base, with 12 bases between them. The CDR3 coding sequence is TGCGCCAGCGTAACAGGGTCGTCTGGAAACACCATATATTTT. As protein: CASVTGSSGNTIYF.